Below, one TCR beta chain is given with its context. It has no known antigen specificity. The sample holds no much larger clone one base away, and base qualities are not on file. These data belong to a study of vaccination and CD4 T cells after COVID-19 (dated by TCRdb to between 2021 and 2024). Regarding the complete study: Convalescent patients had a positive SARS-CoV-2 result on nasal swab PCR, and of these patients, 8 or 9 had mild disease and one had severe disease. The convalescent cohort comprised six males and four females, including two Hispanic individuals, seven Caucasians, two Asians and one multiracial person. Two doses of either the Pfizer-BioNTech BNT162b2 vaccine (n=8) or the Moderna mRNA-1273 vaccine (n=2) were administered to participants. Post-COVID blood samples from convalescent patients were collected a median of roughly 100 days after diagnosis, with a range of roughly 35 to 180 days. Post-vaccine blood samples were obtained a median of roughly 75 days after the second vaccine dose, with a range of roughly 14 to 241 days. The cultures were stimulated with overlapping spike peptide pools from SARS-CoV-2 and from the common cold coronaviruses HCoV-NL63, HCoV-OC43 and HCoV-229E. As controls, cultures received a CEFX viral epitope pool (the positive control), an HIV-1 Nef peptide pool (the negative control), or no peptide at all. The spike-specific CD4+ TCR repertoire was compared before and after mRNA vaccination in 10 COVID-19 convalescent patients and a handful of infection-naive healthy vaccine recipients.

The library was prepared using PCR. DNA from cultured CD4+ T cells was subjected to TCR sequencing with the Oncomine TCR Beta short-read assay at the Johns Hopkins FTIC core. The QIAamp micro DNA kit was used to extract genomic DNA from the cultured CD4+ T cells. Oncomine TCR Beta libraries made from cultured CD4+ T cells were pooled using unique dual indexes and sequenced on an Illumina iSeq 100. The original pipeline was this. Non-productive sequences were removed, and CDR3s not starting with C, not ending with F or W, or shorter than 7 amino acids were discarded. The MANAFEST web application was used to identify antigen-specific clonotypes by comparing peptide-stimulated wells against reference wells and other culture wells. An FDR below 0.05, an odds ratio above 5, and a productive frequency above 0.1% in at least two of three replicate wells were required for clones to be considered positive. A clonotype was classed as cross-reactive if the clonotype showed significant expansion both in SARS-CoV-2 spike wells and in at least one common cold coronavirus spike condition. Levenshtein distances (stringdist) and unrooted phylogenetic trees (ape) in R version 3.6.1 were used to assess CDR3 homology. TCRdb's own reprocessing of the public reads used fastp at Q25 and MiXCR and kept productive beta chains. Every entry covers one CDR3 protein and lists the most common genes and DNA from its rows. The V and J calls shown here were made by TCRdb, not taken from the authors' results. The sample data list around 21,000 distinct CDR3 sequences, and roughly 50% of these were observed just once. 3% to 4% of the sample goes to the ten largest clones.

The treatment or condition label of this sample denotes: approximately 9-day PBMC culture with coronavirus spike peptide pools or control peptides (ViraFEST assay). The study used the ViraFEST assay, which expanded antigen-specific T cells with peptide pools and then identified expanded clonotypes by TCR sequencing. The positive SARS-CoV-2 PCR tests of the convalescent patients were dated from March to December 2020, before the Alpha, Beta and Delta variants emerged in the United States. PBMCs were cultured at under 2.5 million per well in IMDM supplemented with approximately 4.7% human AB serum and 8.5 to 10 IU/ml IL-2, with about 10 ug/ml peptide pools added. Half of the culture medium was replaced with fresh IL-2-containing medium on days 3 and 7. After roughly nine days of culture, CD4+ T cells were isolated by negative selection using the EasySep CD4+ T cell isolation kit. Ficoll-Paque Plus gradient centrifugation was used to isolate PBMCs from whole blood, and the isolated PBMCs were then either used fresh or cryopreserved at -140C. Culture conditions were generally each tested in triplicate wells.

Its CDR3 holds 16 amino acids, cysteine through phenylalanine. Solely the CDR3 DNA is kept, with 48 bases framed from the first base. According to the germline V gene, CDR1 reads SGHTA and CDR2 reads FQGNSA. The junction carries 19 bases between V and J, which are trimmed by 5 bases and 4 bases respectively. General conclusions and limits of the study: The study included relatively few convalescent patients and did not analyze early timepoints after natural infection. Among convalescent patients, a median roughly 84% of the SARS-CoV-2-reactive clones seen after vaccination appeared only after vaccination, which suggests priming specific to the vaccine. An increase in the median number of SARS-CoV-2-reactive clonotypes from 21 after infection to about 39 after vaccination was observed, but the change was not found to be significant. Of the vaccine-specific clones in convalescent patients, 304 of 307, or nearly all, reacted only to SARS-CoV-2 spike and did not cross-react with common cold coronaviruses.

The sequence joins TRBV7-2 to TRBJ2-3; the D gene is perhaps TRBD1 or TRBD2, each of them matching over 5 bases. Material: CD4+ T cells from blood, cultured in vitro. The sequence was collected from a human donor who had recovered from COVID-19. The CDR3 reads CASSPQQARGADTQYF. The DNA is TGTGCCAGCAGCCCCCAGCAGGCAAGAGGGGCAGATACGCAGTATTTT.